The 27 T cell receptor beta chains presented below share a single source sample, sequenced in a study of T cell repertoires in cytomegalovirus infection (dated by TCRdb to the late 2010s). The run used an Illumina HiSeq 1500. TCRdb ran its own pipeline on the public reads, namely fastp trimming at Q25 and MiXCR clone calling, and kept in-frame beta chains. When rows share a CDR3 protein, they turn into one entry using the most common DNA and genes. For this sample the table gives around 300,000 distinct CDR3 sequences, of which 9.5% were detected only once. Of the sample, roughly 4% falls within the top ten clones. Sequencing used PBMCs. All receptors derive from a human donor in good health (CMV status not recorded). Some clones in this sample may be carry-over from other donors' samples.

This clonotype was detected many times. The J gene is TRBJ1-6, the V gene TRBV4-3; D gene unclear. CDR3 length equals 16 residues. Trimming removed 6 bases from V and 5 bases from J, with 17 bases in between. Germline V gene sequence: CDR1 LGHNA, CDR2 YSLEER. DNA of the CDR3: TGCGCCAGCAGTTCTCAGGCAGGCCCTAATAATTCACCCCTCCACTTT. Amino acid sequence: CASSSQAGPNNSPLHF.

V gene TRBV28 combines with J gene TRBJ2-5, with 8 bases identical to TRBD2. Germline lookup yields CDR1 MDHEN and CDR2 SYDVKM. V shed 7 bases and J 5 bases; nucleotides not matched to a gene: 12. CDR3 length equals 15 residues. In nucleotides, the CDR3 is TGTGCCAGCACCGGGGGCCAGCGGGAGATGGAGACCCAGTACTTC. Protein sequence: CASTGGQREMETQYF.

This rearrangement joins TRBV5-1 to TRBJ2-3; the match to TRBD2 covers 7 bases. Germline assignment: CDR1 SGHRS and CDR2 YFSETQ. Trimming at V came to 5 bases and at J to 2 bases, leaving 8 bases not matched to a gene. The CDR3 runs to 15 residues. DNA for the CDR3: TGCGCCAGCAGGGGGGGGTCCTACAACACAGATACGCAGTATTTT. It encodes CASRGGSYNTDTQYF.

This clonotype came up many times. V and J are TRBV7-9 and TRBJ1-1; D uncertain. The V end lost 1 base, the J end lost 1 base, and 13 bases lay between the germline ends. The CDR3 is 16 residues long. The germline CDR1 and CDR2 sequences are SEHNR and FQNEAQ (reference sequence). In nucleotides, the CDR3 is TGTGCCAGCAGCTTAGAGGCACTAGGGCGGAACACTGAAGCTTTCTTT. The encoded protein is CASSLEALGRNTEAFF.

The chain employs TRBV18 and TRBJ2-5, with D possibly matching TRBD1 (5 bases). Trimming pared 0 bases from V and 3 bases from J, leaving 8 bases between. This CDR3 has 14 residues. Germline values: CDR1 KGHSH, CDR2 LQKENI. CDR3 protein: CASSPPGAEETQYF. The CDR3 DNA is TGTGCCAGCTCACCACCAGGGGCGGAAGAGACCCAGTACTTC.

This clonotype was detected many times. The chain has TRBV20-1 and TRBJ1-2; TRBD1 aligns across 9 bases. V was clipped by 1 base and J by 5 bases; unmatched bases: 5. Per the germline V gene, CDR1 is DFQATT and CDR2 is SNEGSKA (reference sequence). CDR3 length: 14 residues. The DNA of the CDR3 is TGCAGTGCTAGAGGGGACAGGGTTTTTTATGGCTACACCTTC. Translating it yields CSARGDRVFYGYTF.

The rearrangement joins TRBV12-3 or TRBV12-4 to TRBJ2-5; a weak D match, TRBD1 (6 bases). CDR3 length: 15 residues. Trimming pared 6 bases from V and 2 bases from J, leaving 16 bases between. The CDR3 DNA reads TGTGCCAGCAGCTTCCCGGGACAAGCTCAAGAGACCCAGTACTTC. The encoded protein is CASSFPGQAQETQYF.

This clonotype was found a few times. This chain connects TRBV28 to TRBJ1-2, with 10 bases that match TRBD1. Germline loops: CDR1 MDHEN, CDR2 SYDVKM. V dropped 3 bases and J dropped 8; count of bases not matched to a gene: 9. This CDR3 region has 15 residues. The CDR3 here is CASSFASGTGDGYTF. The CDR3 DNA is TGTGCCAGCAGTTTTGCCTCCGGGACAGGGGACGGCTACACCTTC.

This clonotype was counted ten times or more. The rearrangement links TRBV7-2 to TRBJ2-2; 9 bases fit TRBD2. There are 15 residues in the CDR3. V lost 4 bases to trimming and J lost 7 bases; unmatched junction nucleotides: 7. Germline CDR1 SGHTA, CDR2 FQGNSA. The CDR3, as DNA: TGTGCCAGCAGCTCGACTAGCGGTGGGTTCGGGGAGCTGTTTTTT. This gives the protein CASSSTSGGFGELFF.

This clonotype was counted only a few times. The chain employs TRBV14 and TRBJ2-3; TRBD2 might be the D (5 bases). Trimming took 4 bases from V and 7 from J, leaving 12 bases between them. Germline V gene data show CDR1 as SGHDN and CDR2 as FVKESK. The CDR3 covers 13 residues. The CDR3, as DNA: TGTGCCAGCAGCCTTTTCCGGGGAAATACGCAGTATTTT. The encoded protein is CASSLFRGNTQYF.

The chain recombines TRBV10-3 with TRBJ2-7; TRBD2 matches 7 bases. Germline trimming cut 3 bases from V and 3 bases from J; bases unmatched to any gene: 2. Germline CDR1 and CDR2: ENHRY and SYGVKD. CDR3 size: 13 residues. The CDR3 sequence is CAISDGGDYEQYF. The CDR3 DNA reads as TGTGCCATCAGTGATGGGGGGGACTACGAGCAGTACTTC.

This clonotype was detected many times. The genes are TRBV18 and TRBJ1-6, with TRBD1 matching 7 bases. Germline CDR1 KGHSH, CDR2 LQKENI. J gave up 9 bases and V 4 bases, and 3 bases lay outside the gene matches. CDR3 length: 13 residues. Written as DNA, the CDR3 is TGTGCCAGCTCACGACAGGGTGCTTCACCCCTCCACTTT. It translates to CASSRQGASPLHF.

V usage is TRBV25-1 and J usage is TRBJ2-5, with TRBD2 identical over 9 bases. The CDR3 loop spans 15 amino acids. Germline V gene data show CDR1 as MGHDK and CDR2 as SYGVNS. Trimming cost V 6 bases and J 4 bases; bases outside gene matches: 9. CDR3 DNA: TGTGCCAGCAGCCGAGGGGGCGGGAGGGCAGAGACCCAGTACTTC. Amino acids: CASSRGGGRAETQYF.

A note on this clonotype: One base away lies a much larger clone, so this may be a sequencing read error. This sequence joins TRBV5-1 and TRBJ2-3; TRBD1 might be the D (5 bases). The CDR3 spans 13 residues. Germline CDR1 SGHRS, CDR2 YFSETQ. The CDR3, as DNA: TGCGCCAGCGCAGGGTCTGGCACAGATACGCTGTATTTT. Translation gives CASAGSGTDTLYF.

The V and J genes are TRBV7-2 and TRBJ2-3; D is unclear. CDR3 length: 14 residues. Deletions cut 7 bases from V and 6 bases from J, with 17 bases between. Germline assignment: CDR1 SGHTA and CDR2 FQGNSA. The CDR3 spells CASTPRVATDTQYF. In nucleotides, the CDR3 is TGTGCCAGCACACCCCGAGTAGCAACCGATACGCAGTATTTT.

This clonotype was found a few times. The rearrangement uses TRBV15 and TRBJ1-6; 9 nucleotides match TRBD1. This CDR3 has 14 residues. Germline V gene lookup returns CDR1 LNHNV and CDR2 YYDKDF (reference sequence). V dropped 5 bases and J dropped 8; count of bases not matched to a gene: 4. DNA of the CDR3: TGTGCCACCAGCCGAAGGACAGGGGATTCACCCCTCCACTTT. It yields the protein CATSRRTGDSPLHF.

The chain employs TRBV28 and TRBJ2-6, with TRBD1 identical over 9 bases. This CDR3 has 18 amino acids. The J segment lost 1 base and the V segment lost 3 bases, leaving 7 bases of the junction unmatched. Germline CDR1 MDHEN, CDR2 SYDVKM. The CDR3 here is CASSFRGQGKSGANVLTF. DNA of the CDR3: TGTGCCAGCAGTTTCCGGGGACAGGGTAAATCTGGGGCCAACGTCCTGACTTTC.

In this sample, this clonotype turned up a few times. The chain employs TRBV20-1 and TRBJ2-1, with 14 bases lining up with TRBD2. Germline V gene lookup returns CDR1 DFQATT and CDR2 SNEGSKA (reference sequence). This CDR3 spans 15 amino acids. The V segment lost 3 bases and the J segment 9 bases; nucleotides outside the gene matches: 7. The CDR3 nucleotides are TGCAGTGCTAGGAGACTAGCGGGAGGGATGGTTGAGCAGTTCTTC. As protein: CSARRLAGGMVEQFF.

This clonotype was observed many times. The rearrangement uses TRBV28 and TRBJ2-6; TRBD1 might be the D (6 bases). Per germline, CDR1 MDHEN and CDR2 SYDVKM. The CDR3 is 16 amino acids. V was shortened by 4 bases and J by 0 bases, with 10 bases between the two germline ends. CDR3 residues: CASSWGPISGANVLTF. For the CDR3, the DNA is TGTGCCAGCAGTTGGGGGCCCATCTCTGGGGCCAACGTCCTGACTTTC.

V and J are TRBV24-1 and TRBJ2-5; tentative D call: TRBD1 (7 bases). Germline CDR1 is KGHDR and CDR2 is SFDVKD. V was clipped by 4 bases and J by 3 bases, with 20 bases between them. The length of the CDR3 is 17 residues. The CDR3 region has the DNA TGTGCCACCAGTGAATTACCCCGACTAGACAGGGAAGAGACCCAGTACTTC. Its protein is CATSELPRLDREETQYF.

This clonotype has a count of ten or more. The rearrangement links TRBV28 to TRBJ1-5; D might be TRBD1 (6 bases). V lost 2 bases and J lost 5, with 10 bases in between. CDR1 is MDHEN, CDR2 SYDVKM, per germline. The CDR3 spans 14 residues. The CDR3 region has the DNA TGTGCCAGCAGTTTAGGGGGCAGCTATCAGCCCCAGCATTTT. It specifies CASSLGGSYQPQHF.

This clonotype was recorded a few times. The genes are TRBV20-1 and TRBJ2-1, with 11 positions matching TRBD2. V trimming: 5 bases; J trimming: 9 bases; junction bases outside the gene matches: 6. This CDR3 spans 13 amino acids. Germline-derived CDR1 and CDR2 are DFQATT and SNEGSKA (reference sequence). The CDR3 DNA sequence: TGCAGTGCTCTTAGCGGGAGGGCCACTGAGCAGTTCTTC. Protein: CSALSGRATEQFF.

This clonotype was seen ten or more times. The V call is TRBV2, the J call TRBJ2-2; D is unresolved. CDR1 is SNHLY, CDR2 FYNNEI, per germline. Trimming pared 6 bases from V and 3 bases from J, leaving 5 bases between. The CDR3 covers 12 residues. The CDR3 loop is CASRSYTGELFF. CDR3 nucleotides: TGTGCCAGCAGGAGTTACACCGGGGAGCTGTTTTTT.

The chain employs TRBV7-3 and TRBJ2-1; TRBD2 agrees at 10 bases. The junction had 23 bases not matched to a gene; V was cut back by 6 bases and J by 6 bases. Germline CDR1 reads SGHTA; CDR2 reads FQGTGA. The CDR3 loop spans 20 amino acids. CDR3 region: CASRSIHGGLADKGRNEQFF. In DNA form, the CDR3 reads TGTGCCAGCAGATCCATCCACGGAGGACTAGCGGACAAAGGACGCAATGAGCAGTTCTTC. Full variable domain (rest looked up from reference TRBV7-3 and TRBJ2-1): GAGVSQTPSNKVTEKGKYVELRCDPISGHTALYWYRQSLGQGPEFLIYFQGTGAADDSGLPNDRFFAVRPEGSVSTLKIQRTERGDSAVYLCASRSIHGGLADKGRNEQFFGPGTRLTVL.

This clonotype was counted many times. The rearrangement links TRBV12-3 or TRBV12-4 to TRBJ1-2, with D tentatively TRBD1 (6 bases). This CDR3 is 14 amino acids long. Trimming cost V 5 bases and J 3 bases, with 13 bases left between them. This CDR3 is CASSPRTVYYGYTF. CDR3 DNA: TGTGCCAGCAGTCCACGGACAGTCTACTATGGCTACACCTTC.

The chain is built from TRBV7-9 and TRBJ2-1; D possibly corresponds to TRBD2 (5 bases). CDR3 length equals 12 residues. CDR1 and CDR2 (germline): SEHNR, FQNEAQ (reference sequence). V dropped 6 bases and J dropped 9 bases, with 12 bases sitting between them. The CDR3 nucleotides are TGTGCCAGCAGATCCGGGATGAGTGAGCAGTTCTTC. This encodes CASRSGMSEQFF.

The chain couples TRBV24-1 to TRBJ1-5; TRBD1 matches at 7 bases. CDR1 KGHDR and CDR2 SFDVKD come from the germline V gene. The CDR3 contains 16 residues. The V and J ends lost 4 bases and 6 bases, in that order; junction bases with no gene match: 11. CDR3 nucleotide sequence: TGTGCCACCAGTGAGACCCGGGACAGCCTGTTTCAGCCCCAGCATTTT. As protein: CATSETRDSLFQPQHF.